The clone carrying this T cell receptor beta chain was observed many times. The entry originates in a study of T-cell reconstitution after alpha-beta-depleted transplantation in children. V was pared by 6 bases and J by 2 bases, with 11 bases of the junction left unmatched. CDR3 size: 15 residues. The germline gives CDR1 DFQATT, CDR2 SNEGSKA (reference sequence). For TCRbeta, the library was prepared with unique molecular identifiers. TCRdb reprocessed the PCR reads via MiXCR and lists one record per CDR3 protein. The table lists 170,000 or so distinct CDR3 sequences, about 6.4% of them singletons. J is TRBJ2-7 and V is TRBV20-1, with 9 bases matching TRBD2. The receptor comes from a human donor who donated a stem cell graft to a child with Wiskott-Aldrich syndrome. The sample was PBMCs from the stem cell graft donor, taken from the stem cell graft. The CDR3 region is CSARQSGRTTYEQYF. CDR3 bases: TGCAGTGCGAGACAAAGCGGGAGGACTACCTACGAGCAGTACTTC.